A selection of T cell receptor beta chains follows, all from one sample in a study of blood T cell repertoires in COVID-19. The protocol was immunoSEQ multiplex PCR, while the TCRdb copy is restricted to in-frame clones and leaves out a portion. The sample has roughly 150,000 clones; 80% are singletons. Material: PBMCs or T cells enriched from blood (not recorded which). Receptors were obtained from an older woman who had recovered from COVID-19. Each CDR3 is given with its conserved first and last residue. Some rows mark clone size as missing; the rest say once, few, many or name a class of expanded clone.

TRBJ1-3 once TRBV11-2 CASSLGAGSGNTIYF
TRBJ2-7 NA TRBV3-1/TRBV3-2 CASSQEGLGWEQYF
TRBJ1-2 NA TRBV29-1 CSVDNRPNNYGYTF
TRBJ2-5 NA TRBV3-1/TRBV3-2 CASSQDSGAGETQYF
TRBJ2-1 NA TRBV27 CASSLTGSYNEQFF
TRBJ2-5 NA TRBV5-6 CASSLGSQETQYF
TRBJ2-5 NA TRBV5-6 CASSRGMAGIGTQYF
TRBJ1-6 NA TRBV6-6 CASSPQPRGTNSPLHF
TRBJ2-6 once TRBV3-1/TRBV3-2 CASSHARLRSGVSGANVLTF
TRBJ1-1 NA TRBV10-3 CAISPRDRGSTEAFF
TRBJ1-5 few TRBV21-1 CASQDGRGHLSNQPQHF
TRBJ2-3 NA TRBV7-9 CASSFPGTDTQYF
TRBJ2-1 NA TRBV7-3 CASSLMGLPDEQFF
TRBJ2-7 NA TRBV6-5 CASSRGQGIRYEQYF
TRBJ2-5 NA TRBV2 CASSRDIQETQYF
TRBJ2-2 NA TRBV7-8 CASSSSAGGMIGELFF
TRBJ2-1 NA TRBV27 CASSRRSGQHNEQFF
TRBJ2-2 NA TRBV12-3/TRBV12-4 CASRRDGELFF
TRBJ2-2 NA TRBV30 CAWIKTDNTGELFF
TRBJ2-5 NA TRBV18 CASSPPGGLKETQYF
TRBJ2-3 NA TRBV14 CASSPLAGRTDTQYF
TRBJ2-2 NA TRBV24-1 CATSFSGVVSGELFF
TRBJ2-7 NA TRBV5-5 CASSLGTGGGRYEQYF
TRBJ2-5 NA TRBV6-5 CASSYSKTQYF
TRBJ2-2 NA TRBV7-2 CASSQRSASNTGELFF
TRBJ2-5 once TRBV7-6 CASSLLAGRGETQYF
TRBJ1-5 NA TRBV28 CASSQGQGNQPQHF
TRBJ2-5 once TRBV30 CAWSVPGRETQYF
TRBJ2-7 once TRBV7-2 CASSLGSTTALGQYF
TRBJ2-1 NA TRBV6-2/TRBV6-3 CASSYSTLAGGAPYNEQFF
TRBJ1-5 NA TRBV7-8 CASTDRDQPQHF
TRBJ1-4 NA TRBV19 CASMRDSSTNEKLFF
TRBJ1-2 few TRBV7-8 CASSLEGIDGYTF
TRBJ2-7 NA TRBV9 CASSDQRGSLEQYF
TRBJ2-7 NA TRBV18 CASSPSTDYEQYF
TRBJ2-1 NA TRBV18 CASSRGQIDYNEQFF
TRBJ2-7 NA TRBV6-6 CASRSNRGHDEQYF
TRBJ1-5 NA TRBV5-6 CASSAGNSNQPQHF
TRBJ2-1 NA TRBV7-2 CASSLGPSSYNEQFF
TRBJ1-2 NA TRBV24-1 CATSDPDRFYGYTF
TRBJ2-7 NA TRBV10-3 CAISELGGSGGYEQYF
TRBJ2-3 NA TRBV7-2 CASSRVGGVGSADTQYF
TRBJ1-6 once TRBV30 CAWTLSGGAHSPLHF